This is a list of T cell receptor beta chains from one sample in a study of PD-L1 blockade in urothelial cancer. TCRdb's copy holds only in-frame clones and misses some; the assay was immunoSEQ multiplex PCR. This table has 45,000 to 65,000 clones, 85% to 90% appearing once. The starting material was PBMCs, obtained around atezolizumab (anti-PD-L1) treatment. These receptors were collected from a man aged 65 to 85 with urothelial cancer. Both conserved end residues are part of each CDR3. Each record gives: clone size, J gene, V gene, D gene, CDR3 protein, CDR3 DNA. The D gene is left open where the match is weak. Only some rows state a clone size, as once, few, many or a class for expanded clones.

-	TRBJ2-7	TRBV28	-	CASSRSYEQYF	TGTGCCAGCAGTCGTTCCTACGAGCAGTACTTC
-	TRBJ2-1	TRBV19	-	CASTDQTGITYNEQFF	TGTGCCAGTACCGATCAAACAGGGATCACCTACAATGAGCAGTTCTTC
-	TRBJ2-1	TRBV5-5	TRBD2	CASSWGTSGTSYNEQFF	TGTGCCAGCAGCTGGGGGACTAGCGGGACTTCCTACAATGAGCAGTTCTTC
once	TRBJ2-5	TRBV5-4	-	CASSLDGGETQYF	TGTGCCAGCAGCTTGGACGGAGGGGAGACCCAGTACTTC
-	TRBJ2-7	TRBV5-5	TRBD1	CASSRTGWPIHEQYF	TGTGCCAGCAGCCGGACAGGGTGGCCCATCCACGAGCAGTACTTC
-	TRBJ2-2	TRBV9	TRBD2	CASSGSGRATGELFF	TGTGCCAGCAGCGGTAGCGGGAGGGCCACCGGGGAGCTGTTTTTT
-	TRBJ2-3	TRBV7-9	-	CASSLSVDSGTDTQYF	TGTGCCAGCAGCTTAAGTGTGGATAGCGGCACAGATACGCAGTATTTT
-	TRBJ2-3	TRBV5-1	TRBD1	CASSSATGGYTDTQYF	TGCGCCAGCAGTTCGGCTACAGGGGGGTACACAGATACGCAGTATTTT
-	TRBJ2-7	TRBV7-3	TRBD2	CASSLNPGGLHEQYF	TGTGCCAGCAGCTTAAATCCGGGAGGGCTCCACGAGCAGTACTTC
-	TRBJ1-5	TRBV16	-	CASSQGRGNQPQHF	TGTGCCAGCAGCCAGGGCAGGGGCAATCAGCCCCAGCATTTT
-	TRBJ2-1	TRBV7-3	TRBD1	CASSFPDRASEQFF	TGTGCCAGCAGCTTCCCGGACAGGGCGAGTGAGCAGTTCTTC
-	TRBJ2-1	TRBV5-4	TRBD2	CASSLGGSSYNEQFF	TGTGCCAGCAGCTTGGGCGGGAGCTCCTACAATGAGCAGTTCTTC
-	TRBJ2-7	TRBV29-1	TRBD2	CSVRLAGFSYEQYF	TGCAGCGTACGACTAGCCGGTTTTTCCTACGAGCAGTACTTC
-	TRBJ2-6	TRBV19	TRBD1	CASSMRGLGANVLTF	TGTGCCAGTAGTATGAGGGGGCTTGGGGCCAACGTCCTGACTTTC
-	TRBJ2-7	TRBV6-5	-	CASSRTGPYEQYF	TGTGCCAGCAGTCGGACTGGTCCCTACGAGCAGTACTTC
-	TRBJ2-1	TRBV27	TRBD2	CASSRTSGSRNEQFF	TGTGCCAGCAGCCGGACTAGCGGGAGTCGTAATGAGCAGTTCTTC
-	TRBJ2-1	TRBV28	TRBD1	CASSFGTDGEQFF	TGTGCCAGCAGTTTCGGGACAGATGGTGAGCAGTTCTTC
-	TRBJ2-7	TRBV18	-	CASSPPTKTYEQYF	TGTGCCAGCTCACCACCGACAAAGACCTACGAGCAGTACTTC
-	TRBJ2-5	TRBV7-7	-	CASSLEVGAETQYF	TGTGCCAGCAGCTTAGAAGTGGGGGCAGAGACCCAGTACTTC
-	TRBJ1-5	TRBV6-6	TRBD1	CVSSWDRGGQPQHF	TGTGTCAGCAGTTGGGACAGGGGCGGTCAGCCCCAGCATTTT